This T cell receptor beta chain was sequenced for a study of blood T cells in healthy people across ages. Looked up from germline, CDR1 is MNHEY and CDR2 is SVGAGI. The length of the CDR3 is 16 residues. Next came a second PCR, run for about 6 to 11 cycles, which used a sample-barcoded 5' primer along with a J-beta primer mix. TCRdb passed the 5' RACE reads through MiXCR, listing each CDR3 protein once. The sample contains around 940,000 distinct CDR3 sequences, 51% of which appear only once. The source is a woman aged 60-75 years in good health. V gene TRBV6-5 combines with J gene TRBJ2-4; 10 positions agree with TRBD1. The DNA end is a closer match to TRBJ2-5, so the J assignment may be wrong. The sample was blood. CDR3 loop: CASSYGTGAPSGTQYF. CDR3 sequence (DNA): TGTGCCAGCAGTTACGGGACAGGGGCCCCCAGTGGGACCCAGTACTTC.